The TCR beta chain under discussion was sequenced for a study of T-cell reconstitution after alpha-beta-depleted transplantation in children. As it was prepared, the TCRbeta library received unique molecular identifiers. TCRdb reprocessed the PCR reads with MiXCR, giving one entry per CDR3 protein. The sample includes about 440,000 distinct CDR3 sequences, around two fifths of them seen just once. There are many counts of this clonotype. What it recognizes is unknown. Study-wide points: Reportedly, only several hundred clones from non-depleted graft cells drove alpha-beta T-cell counts at about two months.

Trimming removed 0 bases from V and 5 bases from J, with 17 bases in between. CDR1 and CDR2 (germline): DFQATT, SNEGSKA (reference sequence). The CDR3 is 16 residues long. The TCR was taken from a girl aged 2-15 years with aplastic anemia, due to receive a stem cell transplant. J is TRBJ2-1 and V is TRBV20-1; perhaps TRBD1 as D (6 bases). Source: PBMCs, taken before TCRalphabeta/CD19-depleted stem cell transplant. CDR3 protein: CSARELWGPSNNEQFF. The CDR3 nucleotides read TGCAGTGCTAGAGAGTTGTGGGGGCCCTCAAACAATGAGCAGTTCTTC.